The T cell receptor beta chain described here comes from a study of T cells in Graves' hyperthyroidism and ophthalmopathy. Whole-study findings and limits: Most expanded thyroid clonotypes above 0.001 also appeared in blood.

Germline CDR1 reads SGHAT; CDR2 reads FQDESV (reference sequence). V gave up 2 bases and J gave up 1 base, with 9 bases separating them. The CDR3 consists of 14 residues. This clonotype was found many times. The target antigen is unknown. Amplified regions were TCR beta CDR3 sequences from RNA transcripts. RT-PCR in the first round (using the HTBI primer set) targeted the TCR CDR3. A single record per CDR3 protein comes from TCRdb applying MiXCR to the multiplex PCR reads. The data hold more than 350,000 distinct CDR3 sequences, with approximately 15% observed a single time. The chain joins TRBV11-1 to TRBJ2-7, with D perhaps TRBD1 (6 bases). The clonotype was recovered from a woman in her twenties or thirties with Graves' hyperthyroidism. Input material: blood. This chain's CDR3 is CASSLSQGSYEQYF. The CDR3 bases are TGTGCCAGCAGCTTATCTCAGGGGTCCTACGAGCAGTACTTC.